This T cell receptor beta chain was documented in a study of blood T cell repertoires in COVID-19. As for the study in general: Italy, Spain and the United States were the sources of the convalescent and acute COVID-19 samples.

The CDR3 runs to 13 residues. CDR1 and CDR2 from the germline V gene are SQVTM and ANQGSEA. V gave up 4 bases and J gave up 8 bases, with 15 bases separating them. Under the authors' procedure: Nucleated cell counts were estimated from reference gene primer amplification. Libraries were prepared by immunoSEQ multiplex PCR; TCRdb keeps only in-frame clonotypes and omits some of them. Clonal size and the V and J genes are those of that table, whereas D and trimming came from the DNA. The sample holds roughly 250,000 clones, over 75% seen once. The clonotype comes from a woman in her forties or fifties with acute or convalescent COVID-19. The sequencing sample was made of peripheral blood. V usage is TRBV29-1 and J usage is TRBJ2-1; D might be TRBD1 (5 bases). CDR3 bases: TGCAGCGTTGGGCTGTGGGGCAGACATGAGCAGTTCTTC. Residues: CSVGLWGRHEQFF.